This TCR beta chain appears in the sequencing data of a study of beta chain features in type 1 diabetes. Study-level information: Healthy donors, compared against patients, showed similar age, gender and cell yields.

This CDR3 contains 14 residues. V gave up 2 bases and J gave up 4 bases, with 11 bases separating them. The germline CDR1 and CDR2 sequences are SGHDN and FVKESK. Expressed TCRB transcripts were sequenced because the entire RNA isolate underwent reverse transcription. The table came from immunoSEQ multiplex PCR; TCRdb's copy has only in-frame clones and leaves some out. The sample lists 250,000 to 350,000 clones; about 10% were seen once. Per donor, one heparinised blood draw averaged roughly 110 mL. Findings and caveats of the study: Researchers reported that naive, central memory and Treg TCRB repertoires appeared more similar in patients than in healthy donors.

This clone was seen only a few times. No antigen is known for it. The TCR comes from a woman in her 30s in good health. Specimen: naive CD4+ T cells from blood. The V gene is TRBV14, the J gene TRBJ1-2; maybe TRBD1 (5 bases). The CDR3 loop reads CASSQMGLIYGYTF. CDR3 nucleotides: TGTGCCAGCAGCCAAATGGGACTCATCTATGGCTACACCTTC.